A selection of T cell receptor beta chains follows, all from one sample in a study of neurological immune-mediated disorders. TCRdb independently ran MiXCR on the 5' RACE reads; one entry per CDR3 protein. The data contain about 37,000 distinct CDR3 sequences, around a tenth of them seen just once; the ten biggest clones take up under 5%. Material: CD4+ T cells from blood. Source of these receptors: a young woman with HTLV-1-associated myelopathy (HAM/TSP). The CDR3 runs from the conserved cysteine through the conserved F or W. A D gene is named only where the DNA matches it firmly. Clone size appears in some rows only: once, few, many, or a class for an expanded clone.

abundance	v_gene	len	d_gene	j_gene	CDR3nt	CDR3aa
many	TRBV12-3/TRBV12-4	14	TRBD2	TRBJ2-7	TGTGCCAGCAGAGTGTCGGGAGGGGGAAGCGAGCAGTACTTC	CASRVSGGGSEQYF
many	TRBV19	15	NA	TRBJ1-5	TGTGCCAGTTCCAAGGACAGCGTATTCAATCAGCCCCAGCATTTT	CASSKDSVFNQPQHF
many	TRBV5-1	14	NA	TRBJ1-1	TGCGCCAGCAGCCCGTGGGACAAATTCACTGAAGCTTTCTTT	CASSPWDKFTEAFF
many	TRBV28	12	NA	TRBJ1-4	TGTGCCAGCAGTTTAGTTGGTGAAAAACTGTTTTTT	CASSLVGEKLFF
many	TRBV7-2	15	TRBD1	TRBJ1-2	TGTGCCAGCAGCCCCCGGGGGACAGGGAACTATGGCTACACCTTC	CASSPRGTGNYGYTF
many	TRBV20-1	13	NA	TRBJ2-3	TGCAGTGCCCTCCTAGGGGGAGTAGATACGCAGTATTTT	CSALLGGVDTQYF
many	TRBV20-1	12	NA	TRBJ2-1	TGCAGTGCCGCGGGCTACGCTGGGGAGCAGTTCTTC	CSAAGYAGEQFF
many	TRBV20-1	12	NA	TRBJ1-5	TGCAGTGCTAGCAACACGGGGCAGTCCCAGCATTTT	CSASNTGQSQHF
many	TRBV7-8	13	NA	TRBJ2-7	TGTGCCAGCAGCTTAGATCTAAACTACGAGCAGTACTTC	CASSLDLNYEQYF
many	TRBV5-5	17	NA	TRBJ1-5	TGTGCCAGCAGCGCGAAACCAGGGAGCCAGTCCAATCAGCCCCAGCATTTT	CASSAKPGSQSNQPQHF
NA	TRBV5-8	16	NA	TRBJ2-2	TGTGCCGACAGCCGTCTCCCTCAGGGCAACACCGGGGAGCTGTTTTTT	CADSRLPQGNTGELFF
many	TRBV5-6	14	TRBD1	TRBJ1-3	TGTGCCAGCAGCCGTGACAGGGTCGGAAACACCATATATTTT	CASSRDRVGNTIYF
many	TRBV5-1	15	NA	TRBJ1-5	TGCGCCAGCAGCTTGGGGGATAATAGCAATCAGCCCCAGCATTTT	CASSLGDNSNQPQHF
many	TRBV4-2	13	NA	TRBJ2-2	TGTGCCAGCAGCCAAGGTGATTCCGGGGAGCTGTTTTTT	CASSQGDSGELFF
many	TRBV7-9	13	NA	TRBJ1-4	TGTGCCAGCAGCCGTGCAACTAATGAAAAACTGTTTTTT	CASSRATNEKLFF